The 10 T cell receptor beta chains below were found in one sample sequenced in a study of T cells in Graves' hyperthyroidism and ophthalmopathy. TCR beta CDR3 regions were amplified from RNA. The HTBI set primed first-round TCR CDR3 RT-PCR. Each CDR3 protein is one row after TCRdb ran MiXCR on the multiplex PCR reads. The data contain about 410,000 distinct CDR3 sequences, about 14% of them seen just once; the ten biggest clones take up roughly a fifth. Sample: blood. Every receptor here comes from a woman in her twenties or thirties with Graves' ophthalmopathy.

This clonotype came up many times. The rearrangement links TRBV5-1 to TRBJ2-3; the match to TRBD1 covers 8 bases. The CDR3 spans 13 residues. Germline values: CDR1 SGHRS, CDR2 YFSETQ. The J segment lost 6 bases and the V segment lost 4 bases, leaving 4 bases of the junction unmatched. In DNA form, the CDR3 reads TGCGCCAGCAGCGGACAGGGAGCTGATACGCAGTATTTT. This sequence encodes CASSGQGADTQYF. The whole variable domain, remainder taken from reference TRBV5-1 and TRBJ2-3, is KAGVTQTPRYLIKTRGQQVTLSCSPISGHRSVSWYQQTPGQGLQFLFEYFSETQRNKGNFPGRFSGRQFSNSRSEMNVSTLELGDSALYLCASSGQGADTQYFGPGTRLTVL.

Ten or more counts support this clonotype. The chain is built from TRBV4-2 and TRBJ2-1; 13 bases line up with TRBD2. This CDR3 spans 18 amino acids. Germline V lookup: CDR1 LGHNA, CDR2 YNFKEQ. V dropped 4 bases and J dropped 2; count of bases not matched to a gene: 8. The CDR3 region is CASSLKRGLAGTYNEQFF. The DNA of the CDR3 is TGTGCCAGCAGCCTTAAGAGGGGACTAGCGGGAACCTACAATGAGCAGTTCTTC.

This clonotype was seen ten or more times. The rearrangement joins TRBV6-1 to TRBJ2-6; D is possibly TRBD1 (5 bases). V lost 2 bases to trimming and J lost 2 bases, with 7 bases between them. The germline V gene has CDR1 MNHNS and CDR2 SASEGT. CDR3 length: 15 amino acids. The DNA for the CDR3 is TGTGCCAGCAGTGAACAGGGAACTGGGGCCAACGTCCTGACTTTC. This sequence encodes CASSEQGTGANVLTF.

This clonotype was found many times. The chain combines TRBV29-1 with TRBJ2-5; D might be TRBD1 (6 bases). Trimming stripped 5 bases from V and 12 bases from J, with 22 bases between. CDR3 length: 13 residues. Germline values: CDR1 SQVTM, CDR2 ANQGSEA. The CDR3 nucleotides read TGCAGCGTTAGAGTACGACAGGAAACTCGTGAGTACTTC. It translates to CSVRVRQETREYF.

The table lists this clonotype with many counts. The chain is built from TRBV2 and TRBJ1-6; D perhaps matches TRBD1 (6 bases). Trimming removed 3 bases at V and 5 bases at J, with 8 bases between. Germline V gives CDR1 SNHLY, CDR2 FYNNEI. The CDR3 runs 14 residues. The CDR3 loop is CASSETGHNSPLHF. The CDR3 nucleotides read TGTGCCAGCAGTGAGACAGGTCATAATTCACCCCTCCACTTT.

Many counts were recorded for this clonotype. This chain uses TRBV2 with TRBJ2-2; possibly TRBD2 for D (5 bases). Per germline, CDR1 SNHLY and CDR2 FYNNEI. The CDR3 runs to 15 residues. V was pared by 6 bases and J by 4 bases, with 15 bases between. The CDR3 nucleotides are TGTGCCAGCAGCCCCCTAGAGGGCGGCACCGGGGAGCTGTTTTTT. Translating it yields CASSPLEGGTGELFF.

The V gene is TRBV6-1, the J gene TRBJ1-6; 8 nucleotides line up with TRBD1. V dropped 4 bases and J dropped 6; count of bases not matched to a gene: 5. This CDR3 has 15 residues. CDR1 MNHNS and CDR2 SASEGT come from the germline V gene. CDR3 sequence (DNA): TGTGCCAGCAGTGCCCAGGACAGGGCTAATTCACCCCTCCACTTT. Its translation: CASSAQDRANSPLHF.

This clonotype was recorded at least ten times. This rearrangement joins TRBV5-8 to TRBJ2-7, with a possible D match to TRBD1 (6 bases). CDR1 is SGHTS, CDR2 YDEGEE, per germline. The CDR3 runs to 13 residues. V was cut by 5 bases and J by 2 bases, with 11 bases left in between. CDR3 bases: TGTGCCAGCAGGACCGGACAGACCTACGAGCAGTACTTC. Its protein product is CASRTGQTYEQYF.

This clonotype was observed many times. The chain has TRBV6-1 and TRBJ2-1; 8 nucleotides align to TRBD1. CDR3 length equals 15 residues. The V segment lost 5 bases and the J segment 4 bases; nucleotides outside the gene matches: 7. Germline V gene sequence: CDR1 MNHNS, CDR2 SASEGT. CDR3 DNA: TGTGCCAGCAGTTCCGGACAGGGCGAGTACAATGAGCAGTTCTTC. Amino acids: CASSSGQGEYNEQFF.

This clonotype was detected ten times or more. The CDR3: CASSPPDRGLAKNIQYF. For the CDR3, the DNA is TGTGCCAGCAGCCCCCCGGACCGGGGGTTGGCCAAAAACATTCAGTACTTC. The chain uses TRBV7-2 and TRBJ2-4; D is perhaps TRBD2 (6 bases). There are 17 residues in the CDR3. Trimming removed 5 bases at V and 1 base at J, with 18 bases between. Germline CDR1 SGHTA, CDR2 FQGNSA.